The clone carrying this T cell receptor beta chain was picked up a small number of times. This entry belongs to a study of blood T cell repertoires in COVID-19. About the research overall: The United States, Italy and Spain supplied acute and convalescent COVID-19 samples. T cells, B-cell-depleted T cells, or PBMCs provided the cDNA or gDNA that served as material.

Germline-derived CDR1 and CDR2 are KGHSH and LQKENI. J lost 2 bases, V lost 6 bases, and 6 bases had no gene match. The length of the CDR3 is 14 residues. Libraries were prepared by immunoSEQ multiplex PCR; TCRdb keeps only in-frame clonotypes and omits some of them. This table has hundreds of thousands of clones, over 75% appearing once. Sequenced: peripheral blood. The gene calls are TRBV18 and TRBJ2-5, with 7 bases identical to TRBD1. The source of this sequence is a man aged 80 or over with acute or convalescent COVID-19. The DNA for the CDR3 is TGTGCCAGCTCGCCTAGCAGGGGGCAAGAGACCCAGTACTTC. It yields the protein CASSPSRGQETQYF.